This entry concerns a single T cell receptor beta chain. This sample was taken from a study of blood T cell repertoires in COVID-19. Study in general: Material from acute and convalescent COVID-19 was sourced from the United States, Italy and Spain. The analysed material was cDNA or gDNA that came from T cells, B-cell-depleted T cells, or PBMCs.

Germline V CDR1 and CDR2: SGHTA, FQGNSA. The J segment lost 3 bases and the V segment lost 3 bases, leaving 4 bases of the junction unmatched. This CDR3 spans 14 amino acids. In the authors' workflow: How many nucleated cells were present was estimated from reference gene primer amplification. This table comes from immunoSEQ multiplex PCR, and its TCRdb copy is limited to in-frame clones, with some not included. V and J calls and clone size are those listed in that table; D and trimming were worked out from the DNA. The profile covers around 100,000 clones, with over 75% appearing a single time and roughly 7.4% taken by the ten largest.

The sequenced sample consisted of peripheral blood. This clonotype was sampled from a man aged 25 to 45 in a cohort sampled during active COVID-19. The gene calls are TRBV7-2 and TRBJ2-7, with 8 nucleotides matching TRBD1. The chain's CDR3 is CASSFRGQGYEQYF. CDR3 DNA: TGTGCCAGCAGCTTCAGGGGGCAGGGCTACGAGCAGTACTTC.